This T cell receptor beta chain originates from a study of response to subunit inactivated influenza vaccine. Via MiXCR, TCRdb re-called the RT-PCR reads, giving one row per CDR3 protein. The table records approximately 700,000 distinct CDR3 sequences, roughly 14% of them present only once. V was shortened by 4 bases and J by 0 bases, with 8 bases between the two germline ends. CDR1 is LNHNV and CDR2 is YYDKDF in the germline V gene (reference sequence). This CDR3 has 14 amino acids. V and J are TRBV15 and TRBJ2-3; D not certain. This sample comprised PBMCs from blood, obtained roughly 12 days after vaccination. The clonotype comes from a man between 45 and 60 years old who received an inactivated influenza vaccine. The CDR3 is CATSTGISTDTQYF. The CDR3 bases are TGTGCCACCAGCACCGGAATTAGCACAGATACGCAGTATTTT.